The 13 T cell receptor beta chains listed next were all sequenced from one sample in a study of T cell responses to AZD1222 COVID-19 vaccine (dated by TCRdb to about 2021). The time point label on this specimen signifies: about 28 days (+/-7) after the second vaccine dose. Libraries were prepared through the immunoSEQ multiplex PCR assay. TCRdb holds this immuneACCESS table with in-frame rearrangements only. Some clones are missing; in checked studies, unresolved V genes explain under half, and the rest has no known cause. This sample comprises some 170,000 clones, about nine tenths of them detected only once. 1.7% of the sample goes to the ten largest clones. Sequencing was performed on peripheral blood, taken 28 days after the second AZD1222 dose. The receptors originated from an adult who received the AZD1222 COVID-19 vaccine.

This rearrangement joins TRBV7-3 to TRBJ2-3; D is perhaps TRBD1 (5 bases). V was clipped by 5 bases and J by 3 bases, with 15 bases between them. The CDR3 extends over 15 amino acids. Germline V gene sequence: CDR1 SGHTA, CDR2 FQGTGA. This chain's CDR3 is CASSAYRLQTDTQYF. Here the CDR3 DNA reads TGTGCCAGCAGCGCCTACAGGTTACAGACAGATACGCAGTATTTT.

CDR3 loop: CASSARLAASSYNEQFF. Written as DNA, the CDR3 is TGTGCCAGCAGCGCCCGACTAGCGGCGAGCTCCTACAATGAGCAGTTCTTC. This rearrangement joins TRBV9 to TRBJ2-1; 9 bases fit TRBD2. The CDR3 contains 17 residues. After removal of 3 bases from V and 0 bases from J, the junction contained 7 bases not matched to a gene. Germline V gives CDR1 SGDLS, CDR2 YYNGEE.

This chain uses TRBV21-1 with TRBJ2-7; the tabulated D call, TRBD2, remains unverified against the DNA. TRBV21-1 is deemed a pseudogene. The CDR3 has 16 amino acids. The CDR3 loop is CASSDGGWGGFNEQYF. In nucleotides, the CDR3 is TGTGCCAGCAGCGACGGGGGGTGGGGAGGGTTTAACGAGCAGTACTTC.

In its sample, this clone was seen a few times. The chain is built from TRBV12-3 or TRBV12-4 and TRBJ1-1; D unclear. Trimming removed 3 bases at V and 1 base at J, with 6 bases between. This CDR3 has 13 amino acids. CDR3 in amino acids: CASSFQANTEAFF. The CDR3 DNA reads TGTGCCAGCAGTTTTCAGGCGAACACTGAAGCTTTCTTT.

J is TRBJ1-2 and V is TRBV5-1, with no clear D. The CDR3 sequence is 13 residues long. Germline V lookup: CDR1 SGHRS, CDR2 YFSETQ. V shed 0 bases and J shed 4 bases, with 7 bases lying between them. CDR3 nucleotide sequence: TGCGCCAGCAGCTTGGCCCCAGCCTATGGCTACACCTTC. This gives the protein CASSLAPAYGYTF.

The V and J genes are TRBV7-3 and TRBJ2-5, with 13 bases lining up with TRBD2. CDR3 length: 16 residues. V gave up 5 bases and J gave up 2 bases; unmatched junction bases: 5. Per the germline V gene, CDR1 is SGHTA and CDR2 is FQGTGA. The CDR3 region has the DNA TGTGCCAGCAGCCCCCAGGGACTAGCGGGGCAAGAGACCCAGTACTTC. Residues: CASSPQGLAGQETQYF.

The CDR3, as DNA: TGTGCCAGCAGGAAAACGGTTTCGAAGGGTTCACCCCTCCACTTT. This translates into CASRKTVSKGSPLHF. The chain is built from TRBV13 and TRBJ1-6; the D is unclear. CDR1 and CDR2 from the germline V gene are PRHDT and FYEKMQ (reference sequence). This CDR3 comprises 15 residues. V lost 6 bases and J 9 bases, leaving 18 bases between the germline ends. Full variable domain (outside the CDR3, taken from reference TRBV13 and TRBJ1-6): AAGVIQSPRHLIKEKRETATLKCYPIPRHDTVYWYQQGPGQDPQFLISFYEKMQSDKGSIPDRFSAQQFSDYHSELNMSSLELGDSALYFCASRKTVSKGSPLHFGNGTRLTVT.

The rearrangement uses TRBV7-2 and TRBJ1-1; 8 bases match TRBD1. Trimming removed 5 bases from V and 1 base from J; junction bases left unmatched: 9. In germline, CDR1 is SGHTA, CDR2 FQGNSA. This CDR3 has 16 residues. The CDR3 spells CASSPRSGTGNTEAFF. CDR3 nucleotide sequence: TGTGCCAGCAGCCCCCGGAGCGGGACAGGGAACACTGAAGCTTTCTTT.

The chain has TRBV25-1 and TRBJ2-4; 8 nucleotides agree with TRBD1. The CDR3 runs to 18 residues. Germline CDR1 is MGHDK and CDR2 is SYGVNS. With 6 bases clipped from V and 0 bases from J, the junction kept 13 bases outside the gene matches. The CDR3 DNA is TGTGCCAGCAGCCCCGACAGGGGTGGGGGGCTAGCCAAAAACATTCAGTACTTC. This gives the protein CASSPDRGGGLAKNIQYF.

The chain is built from TRBV10-1 and TRBJ2-3, with D perhaps matching TRBD2 (6 bases). This CDR3 region has 14 residues. V was trimmed by 7 bases and J by 2 bases, leaving 13 bases between them. From germline, CDR1 is WNHNN and CDR2 SYGVQD (reference sequence). The CDR3 protein is CASTAGLSTDTQYF. The CDR3 DNA reads as TGCGCCAGCACCGCGGGACTTTCCACAGATACGCAGTATTTT.

V gene TRBV30 combines with J gene TRBJ2-7; D is perhaps TRBD1 or TRBD2 (5 bases each). From germline, CDR1 is GTSNPN and CDR2 SVGIG (reference sequence). V shed 0 bases and J shed 4 bases, with 22 bases lying between them. CDR3 length: 17 amino acids. CDR3 protein: CAWSVTYGAFGGYEQYF. The CDR3 DNA follows: TGTGCCTGGAGTGTAACCTACGGAGCCTTTGGGGGTTACGAGCAGTACTTC. Filled out from reference TRBV30 and TRBJ2-7, the complete variable domain reads SQTIHQWPATLVQPVGSPLSLECTVEGTSNPNLYWYRQAAGRGLQLLFYSVGIGQISSEVPQNLSASRPQDRQFILSSKKLLLSDSGFYLCAWSVTYGAFGGYEQYFGPGTRLTVT.

The rearrangement joins TRBV5-4 to TRBJ2-3, with 10 nucleotides matching TRBD1. CDR3 length: 18 residues. After removal of 1 base from V and 3 bases from J, the junction contained 11 bases not matched to a gene. From germline, CDR1 is SGHNT and CDR2 YYREEE (reference sequence). The CDR3: CASSLRIFRDRGTDTQYF. The CDR3 nucleotides read TGTGCCAGCAGCTTGCGGATTTTCCGGGACAGGGGAACAGATACGCAGTATTTT.

The V gene is TRBV2, the J gene TRBJ2-3, with D tentatively TRBD1 or TRBD2 (5 bases each). The CDR3 runs to 14 residues. CDR1 SNHLY and CDR2 FYNNEI come from the germline V gene. The V end lost 7 bases, the J end lost 1 base, and 12 bases lay between the germline ends. CDR3 DNA sequence: TGTGCCAGCACTTTCTCGGGGCGCACAGATACGCAGTATTTT. Translation: CASTFSGRTDTQYF.